This TCR beta chain was retrieved from a study of technical replicates of blood from several donors. With 5 bases removed from V and 1 base from J, the gap between germline ends came to 17 bases. CDR1 is GTSNPN, CDR2 SVGIG, per germline (reference sequence). The CDR3 extends over 15 amino acids. This clone was counted only a few times. Some clones are missing from TCRdb's copy, which holds only in-frame ones; the method was immunoSEQ multiplex PCR. The sample lists tens of thousands of clones; about 91% were seen once. The chain employs TRBV30 and TRBJ1-1; D perhaps matches TRBD1 (5 bases). The origin of this receptor is a human donor in good health. The sequenced material came from T cells isolated from PBMCs. In nucleotides, the CDR3 is TGTGCCTGGGGGGCCCTAGGGGCACGGAACACTGAAGCTTTCTTT. Residues: CAWGALGARNTEAFF.